This T cell receptor beta chain was retrieved from a study of blood T cells in healthy people across ages. Background on the study: Capturing about one barcoded beta molecule per two T cells was achieved by template switching. Study conclusions and caveats: There were more naive CD4+ cells and higher diversity in long-lived donors than in aged donors. Significant beta diversity loss was already apparent by age roughly 40, declining roughly linearly.

Primers used in a second PCR of about 6 to 11 cycles were a sample-barcoded 5' primer and a J-beta primer mix. TCRdb fed the 5' RACE reads into MiXCR, producing one record per CDR3 protein. The repertoire holds about 1.4 million distinct CDR3 sequences, with roughly 64% as singletons. This clonotype was found a few times. The target antigen is unknown. Germline-derived CDR1 and CDR2 are MGHRA and YSYEKL. The CDR3 is 15 residues long. The V gene end was trimmed by 2 bases and the J gene end by 2 bases; junction bases not matched to a gene: 6. This clonotype was sampled from a man between 18 and 35 years old in good health. The specimen was blood. The chain carries TRBV4-1 and TRBJ2-7, with TRBD2 identical over 7 bases. CDR3 in amino acids: CASSQLVAGTYEQYF. In DNA, the CDR3 is TGCGCCAGCAGCCAACTGGTAGCGGGTACCTACGAGCAGTACTTC.